One sample yielded the 5 T cell receptor beta chains listed below, sequenced in a study of cytomegalovirus exposure and HLA in healthy donors. 13 Jbeta primers and 60 Vbeta primers were used for the PCR. The method was immunoSEQ multiplex PCR; TCRdb's version includes in-frame clones alone and lacks a portion of them. This repertoire shows about 120,000 clones, roughly 80% found once; its top ten account for 7.5% to 9%. Specimen: PBMCs. All receptors derive from a female donor in good health and CMV-seropositive.

The chain joins TRBV6-6 to TRBJ2-1; 7 bases are shared with TRBD2. This CDR3 is built from 14 residues. CDR1 and CDR2 from the germline V gene are MNHNY and SVGAGI (reference sequence). The trim removed 4 bases at V and 8 bases at J, leaving 8 bases unmatched. The CDR3 region is CASSSRGEGDEQFF. The CDR3 nucleotides read TGTGCCAGCAGTTCTCGGGGGGAGGGCGATGAGCAGTTCTTC.

The V and J genes are TRBV6-6 and TRBJ2-1; no reliable D call. The length of the CDR3 is 11 residues. V dropped 8 bases and J dropped 7 bases, with 9 bases sitting between them. The germline V gene has CDR1 MNHNY and CDR2 SVGAGI (reference sequence). Here the CDR3 reads CASQVGNEQFF. The CDR3 DNA reads TGTGCCAGCCAGGTTGGAAATGAGCAGTTCTTC.

The chain is built from TRBV19 and TRBJ1-5; tentatively, D is TRBD1 (6 bases). Trimming cost V 6 bases and J 7 bases, with 13 bases left between them. The CDR3 extends over 13 amino acids. Germline assignment: CDR1 LNHDA and CDR2 SQIVND (reference sequence). The CDR3 loop is CASSQQGRQPQHF. In DNA, the CDR3 is TGTGCCAGTAGCCAACAGGGTCGGCAGCCCCAGCATTTT.

This clone was detected once. The genes are TRBV7-3 and TRBJ2-5; D perhaps matches TRBD1 (6 bases). CDR3 size: 14 residues. Trimming took off 2 bases at V and 2 bases at J, with 9 bases between the two ends. CDR1 SGHTA and CDR2 FQGTGA come from the germline V gene. The CDR3 sequence: CASSLSQGQETQYF. CDR3 DNA sequence: TGTGCCAGCAGCTTATCCCAGGGGCAAGAGACCCAGTACTTC.

This clone was seen a handful of times. V and J are TRBV7-2 and TRBJ2-1; perhaps TRBD2 as D (6 bases). Germline lookup yields CDR1 SGHTA and CDR2 FQGNSA. The CDR3 is made up of 14 amino acids. With 3 bases removed from V and 6 bases from J, the gap between germline ends came to 12 bases. CDR3 bases: TGTGCCAGCAGCTTCTCCGGGGGAGGCAATGAGCAGTTCTTC. Protein: CASSFSGGGNEQFF.